This record looks at one T cell receptor beta chain sequence and its context. The data belong to a study of blood T cell repertoires in COVID-19. The wider study: The analysed material was cDNA or gDNA that came from T cells, B-cell-depleted T cells, or PBMCs.

For recovered donors of Cohort 3, there were two negative PCRs, clearance, or symptom resolution. CDR3 length equals 15 residues. CDR1 and CDR2 (germline): LNHDA, SQIVND (reference sequence). V shed 5 bases and J shed 7 bases, with 15 bases lying between them. In the original analysis: It was from reference gene primer amplification that nucleated cell counts were estimated. Clones were sequenced by immunoSEQ multiplex PCR, and TCRdb holds only the in-frame ones, with some missing. V, J and clone size reflect that table, while D and trimming were determined from the DNA. The profile shows approximately 320,000 clones, roughly 90% of them singletons.

The sequence came from a man in his 60s who had recovered from COVID-19. The gene calls are TRBV19 and TRBJ1-6; weak D call: TRBD1 (5 bases). The specimen was PBMCs or T cells enriched from blood (not recorded which). CDR3 coding DNA: TGTGCCAGTAGTCAGAACAGGTTGGAGAATTCACCCCTCCACTTT. Protein product: CASSQNRLENSPLHF.